The 3 T cell receptor beta chains below all came from one sample that was sequenced in a study of control samples from healthy donors and cancer patients. Sequencing was performed with immunoSEQ multiplex PCR; in TCRdb, only in-frame clones are kept and a portion is missing. The table has fewer than 90,000 clones, about 90% seen once. Sequenced sample: PBMCs. These receptor sequences come from a woman aged 55-70 years with head and neck cancer.

The V gene is TRBV12-3 or TRBV12-4, the J gene TRBJ2-5; either TRBD1 or TRBD2 may fit D (5 bases each). The CDR3 consists of 13 residues. V gave up 2 bases and J gave up 2 bases, with 6 bases separating them. Here the CDR3 reads CASSLWGQETQYF. The CDR3 DNA reads as TGTGCCAGCAGTTTATGGGGGCAAGAGACCCAGTACTTC.

The chain links TRBV7-8 to TRBJ2-7; 8 bases are shared with TRBD1. CDR1 and CDR2 from the germline V gene are SGHVS and FQNEAQ. The CDR3 length is 16 residues. V was clipped by 2 bases and J by 5 bases; unmatched bases: 11. CDR3 amino acids: CASSLSSFRGLNEQYF. The CDR3 region has the DNA TGTGCCAGCAGCTTAAGTAGTTTCAGGGGGCTGAACGAGCAGTACTTC.

V and J are TRBV6-2 or TRBV6-3 and TRBJ1-2; no clear D. The CDR3 has 17 residues. V shed 0 bases and J shed 7 bases, with 21 bases lying between them. Germline values: CDR1 MNHEY, CDR2 SVGEGT. As DNA, the CDR3 is TGTGCCAGCAGTTACTCGCCCCTAGGTGAAATCGACGGTGGCTACACCTTC. Translated: CASSYSPLGEIDGGYTF.